This TCR beta chain was sequenced during a study of identical twins. General study findings and limits: Models underestimated out-of-frame TCR alpha sharing in monozygotic twins. There is a chance that invariant MAIT and iNKT cells partially muddied zero-insertion analyses. Rather than following the same donors, the conclusions depended on cross-sectional statistical analysis.

The CDR3 extends over 14 amino acids. Per germline, CDR1 SGHRS and CDR2 YFSETQ. The V end was cut by 4 bases, the J end by 0 bases, with 7 bases between. This clonotype was detected ten times or more. Its antigen is unknown. cDNA carried unique molecular identifiers, and a universal primer site was added by template switching. From the 5' RACE reads, TCRdb called clonotypes with MiXCR, one entry per CDR3 protein. The sample consists of 150,000 or so distinct CDR3 sequences, 3% to 4.5% of them appearing once. The chain has TRBV5-1 and TRBJ2-2; D gene unclear. The TCR originated in a man between 18 and 29 years old in good health. Sequenced sample: memory T cells sorted from blood. CDR3 amino acids: CASSTEANTGELFF. The CDR3 coding sequence is TGCGCCAGCAGCACCGAAGCGAACACCGGGGAGCTGTTTTTT.